Each of the 17 T cell receptor beta chains below was sequenced from the same sample in a study of blood T cells in healthy people across ages. A second PCR, run for about 7 to 11 cycles, used a sample-barcoded 5' primer plus a J-beta primer mix. TCRdb ran MiXCR on the 5' RACE reads and lists one entry per CDR3 protein. This table holds fewer than 2,000,000 distinct CDR3 sequences, about two fifths found once. Sequencing was performed on blood. The receptors shown here come from a human donor in good health.

The rearrangement uses TRBV12-3 or TRBV12-4 and TRBJ1-1; D call uncertain. The CDR3 spans 13 residues. Trimming took off 0 bases at V and 7 bases at J, with 9 bases between the two ends. The CDR3 region has the DNA TGTGCCAGCAGTTTAGCTACTTGGGGTGAAGCTTTCTTT. It encodes CASSLATWGEAFF.

V usage is TRBV5-1 and J usage is TRBJ1-4; a weak D match, TRBD1 (5 bases). V lost 3 bases, J lost 8 bases, and 14 bases lay in between. Germline lookup yields CDR1 SGHRS and CDR2 YFSETQ. The CDR3 spans 14 residues. The CDR3 bases are TGCGCCAGCAGCTACCAGGGCCGGGAGGAAAAACTGTTTTTT. Translated: CASSYQGREEKLFF.

This clonotype was picked up a small number of times. The chain is built from TRBV12-3 or TRBV12-4 and TRBJ1-2; TRBD1 aligns across 7 bases. The CDR3 contains 17 residues. V trimming: 5 bases; J trimming: 2 bases; junction bases outside the gene matches: 14. CDR3 coding DNA: TGTGCCAGCAGTCCGTATCAGACTCGGGACAGAAACTATGGCTACACCTTC. This translates into CASSPYQTRDRNYGYTF.

This chain connects TRBV3-1 to TRBJ1-4; D may be TRBD1 (5 bases). The CDR3 loop spans 16 amino acids. Trimming removed 5 bases from V and 5 bases from J, with 18 bases in between. In germline, CDR1 is LGHDT, CDR2 YNNKEL (reference sequence). CDR3 sequence reads: CASSSWAGQKNEKLFF. The CDR3, as DNA: TGTGCCAGCAGCTCGTGGGCCGGACAAAAAAATGAAAAACTGTTTTTT.

The V and J genes are TRBV12-3 or TRBV12-4 and TRBJ2-7, with 10 bases fitting TRBD1. The trim removed 6 bases at V and 3 bases at J, leaving 8 bases unmatched. The CDR3 runs 15 residues. CDR3 region: CASSPSTGGLYEQYF. CDR3 DNA: TGTGCCAGCAGCCCCTCGACAGGGGGCCTCTACGAGCAGTACTTC.

The chain uses TRBV4-1 and TRBJ2-3, with D unclear. V was clipped by 7 bases and J by 0 bases, with 14 bases between them. This CDR3 has 15 amino acids. Germline V gene data show CDR1 as MGHRA and CDR2 as YSYEKL. CDR3 sequence: CASNQTHASTDTQYF. The CDR3 nucleotides are TGCGCCAGCAACCAGACTCACGCTAGCACAGATACGCAGTATTTT.

This clonotype was counted between two and nine times. The genes are TRBV7-9 and TRBJ2-5; possibly TRBD2 for D (5 bases). V shed 3 bases and J shed 2 bases, with 16 bases lying between them. CDR3 length: 16 amino acids. CDR1 is SEHNR and CDR2 is FQNEAQ in the germline V gene (reference sequence). In nucleotides, the CDR3 is TGTGCCAGCAGCTTCAGGTTCCCGGACTTTCAAGAGACCCAGTACTTC. This encodes CASSFRFPDFQETQYF.

This clonotype was counted only a few times. The chain combines TRBV28 with TRBJ1-6; no firm D call. Germline V CDR1 and CDR2: MDHEN, SYDVKM. The CDR3 is 15 amino acids. V dropped 6 bases and J dropped 3 bases, with 12 bases sitting between them. CDR3 in DNA: TGTGCCAGCAGATCAGCCCTACTCTATAATTCACCCCTCCACTTT. The encoded protein is CASRSALLYNSPLHF. The full variable domain, rest sourced from reference TRBV28 and TRBJ1-6, is DVKVTQSSRYLVKRTGEKVFLECVQDMDHENMFWYRQDPGLGLRLIYFSYDVKMKEKGDIPEGYSVSREKKERFSLILESASTNQTSMYLCASRSALLYNSPLHFGNGTRLTVT.

CDR3 in amino acids: CATSGSPGTGEEQFF. The CDR3 bases are TGTGCCACCAGTGGGAGTCCCGGGACAGGGGAAGAGCAGTTCTTC. This chain connects TRBV24-1 to TRBJ2-1; 10 positions agree with TRBD1. Trimming took 5 bases from V and 10 from J; bases not matched to a gene: 10. Germline lookup yields CDR1 KGHDR and CDR2 SFDVKD. The CDR3 contains 15 residues.

The CDR3 sequence is CASSLEPGTEYNEQYF. As DNA, the CDR3 is TGTGCCAGCAGCTTAGAGCCCGGGACAGAATACAATGAGCAGTACTTC. J is TRBJ2-4 and V is TRBV7-2, with 7 bases that match TRBD1. Germline CDR1 SGHTA, CDR2 FQGNSA. The junction had 16 bases not matched to a gene; V was cut back by 1 base and J by 13 bases. This CDR3 has 16 residues.

The sample holds one count of this clonotype. The genes are TRBV3-1 and TRBJ1-2; D is uncertain. CDR3 size: 15 residues. V lost 4 bases and J lost 3, with 15 bases in between. Germline V gene lookup returns CDR1 LGHDT and CDR2 YNNKEL (reference sequence). CDR3 protein: CASSLWTVRDYGYTF. The CDR3 DNA follows: TGTGCCAGCAGCCTCTGGACGGTGCGGGACTATGGCTACACCTTC.

This clonotype turned up a few times. This chain joins TRBV5-6 and TRBJ2-1; D gene uncertain. This CDR3 has 15 amino acids. Trimming removed 0 bases at V and 6 bases at J, with 13 bases between. From germline, CDR1 is SGHDT and CDR2 YYEEEE. The CDR3 region has the DNA TGTGCCAGCAGCTTGGGTCCTACGGCGGTCAATGAGCAGTTCTTC. It yields the protein CASSLGPTAVNEQFF.

This clonotype occurred a few times. CDR3 DNA sequence: TGTGCCACCAGCATGGGTCGGGGTGCGAACTACGAGCAGTACTTC. Translated: CATSMGRGANYEQYF. The chain uses TRBV15 and TRBJ2-7; D may be TRBD2 (5 bases). CDR1 is LNHNV and CDR2 is YYDKDF in the germline V gene (reference sequence). V dropped 4 bases and J dropped 3 bases, with 16 bases sitting between them. The CDR3 spans 15 residues.

V usage is TRBV27 and J usage is TRBJ1-2, with D unclear. Trimming pared 5 bases from V and 5 bases from J, leaving 18 bases between. This CDR3 is built from 15 residues. Germline CDR1 MNHEY, CDR2 SMNVEV (reference sequence). The CDR3 region has the DNA TGTGCCAGCAGTCAGACCTGGTCGGGAAAGTATGGCTACACCTTC. This codes for CASSQTWSGKYGYTF.

With respect to this clonotype: One end of the junction varies from germline; a read error may be responsible. The gene calls are TRBV7-7 and TRBJ2-5; D is perhaps TRBD2 (5 bases). The CDR3 contains 13 residues. Germline V lookup: CDR1 SSHAT, CDR2 FNYEAQ (reference sequence). This chain's CDR3 is CASSRESQETQYF. DNA for the CDR3: TGTGCTAGCAGCCGGGAAAGCCAAGAGACCCAGTACTTC.

This clonotype has more than one count but fewer than ten. The V call is TRBV12-3 or TRBV12-4, the J call TRBJ1-5, with D unresolved. Between the trimmed V and J ends, which lost 8 bases and 0 bases, there was a span of 14 bases. The CDR3 consists of 15 residues. The CDR3: CASVQSGYSNQPQHF. Here the CDR3 DNA reads TGTGCCAGCGTGCAGTCAGGTTATAGCAATCAGCCCCAGCATTTT.

Comment on this clonotype: The junction does not match germline at one end; this may be a read error. This chain joins TRBV6-5 and TRBJ1-5, with unresolved D. The CDR3 runs to 16 residues. Germline V gene sequence: CDR1 MNHEY, CDR2 SVGAGI. The CDR3 loop is CASSYSGTHSNQPRHF. In nucleotides, the CDR3 is TGTGCCAGCAGTTATTCTGGAACCCATAGCAATCAGCCCCGGCATTTT.